A selection of T cell receptor beta chains follows, all from one sample in a study of T cells after yellow fever vaccination. TCRdb recomputed calls from the 5' RACE reads with MiXCR, one row per CDR3 protein. The data hold approximately 600,000 distinct CDR3 sequences, with more than 9% observed a single time. This material consisted of PBMCs, taken on the day of the yellow fever booster vaccination. The receptors come from a man aged 30 to 45 who received the YFV17D yellow fever vaccine. The CDR3 runs from the conserved cysteine through the conserved F or W. D genes are given only for firm matches. Size values are once, few and many counts, or a class for expanded clones, and some rows have none.

d_call cdr3_length j_call v_call clone_size cdr3_aa cdr3_nt
NA 15 TRBJ1-4 TRBV4-3 NA CASSQVLESNEKLFF TGCGCCAGCAGCCAAGTCCTGGAGAGCAATGAAAAACTGTTTTTT
TRBD2 14 TRBJ2-5 TRBV20-1 NA CSVLSGSSVETQYF TGCAGTGTCCTTAGCGGGAGTAGTGTGGAGACCCAGTACTTC
NA 15 TRBJ1-5 TRBV7-8 NA CASSGRGGSNQPQHF TGTGCCAGCAGCGGCCGGGGGGGTAGCAATCAGCCCCAGCATTTT
NA 15 TRBJ1-5 TRBV28 NA CASSHAQGWNQPQHF TGTGCCAGCAGCCACGCTCAGGGCTGGAATCAGCCCCAGCATTTT
NA 13 TRBJ2-7 TRBV20-1 NA CSARVGDTHEQYF TGCAGTGCTAGAGTGGGGGACACCCACGAGCAGTACTTC
TRBD2 15 TRBJ2-5 TRBV18 few CASSPHGLAGETQYF TGTGCCAGCTCACCCCATGGACTAGCGGGAGAGACCCAGTACTTC
NA 12 TRBJ1-2 TRBV29-1 few CSVGTEAYGYTF TGCAGCGTCGGGACGGAAGCCTATGGCTACACCTTC
TRBD1 15 TRBJ2-3 TRBV4-3 NA CASSPGQGVTDTQYF TGCGCCAGCAGCCCCGGACAGGGGGTCACAGATACGCAGTATTTT
NA 10 TRBJ2-3 TRBV7-2 NA CASRTDTQYF TGTGCCAGCCGCACAGATACGCAGTATTTT
NA 15 TRBJ2-5 TRBV6-5 NA CGSSYAGRYQETQYF TGTGGCAGCAGTTACGCCGGGAGATACCAAGAGACCCAGTACTTC
NA 16 TRBJ2-2 TRBV6-5 few CASSYFGPGEGGELFF NA
TRBD2 17 TRBJ2-3 TRBV7-6 NA CASSKNRLAGGSDTQYF TGTGCCAGCAGCAAAAACCGACTAGCGGGAGGGTCGGATACGCAGTATTTT
TRBD1 17 TRBJ1-3 TRBV5-5 few CASSPQGGAYSGNTIYF TGTGCCAGCAGCCCCCAGGGGGGGGCCTACTCTGGAAACACCATATATTTT
TRBD2 17 TRBJ2-3 TRBV25-1 few CASSSSGRPTSTDTQYF TGTGCCAGCTCGAGTAGCGGGAGGCCGACTAGCACAGATACGCAGTATTTT
NA 13 TRBJ2-7 TRBV28 many CANWSGIRNEQYF TGTGCCAACTGGAGTGGAATAAGAAACGAGCAGTACTTC
TRBD2 15 TRBJ2-3 TRBV15 NA CATSRDVAGGVTQYF TGTGCCACCAGCAGAGATGTAGCGGGAGGCGTTACGCAGTATTTT
TRBD1 17 TRBJ2-4 TRBV9 NA CASSVAAPGQGEHIQYF TGTGCCAGCAGCGTAGCGGCCCCGGGACAGGGTGAACACATTCAGTACTTC
NA 15 TRBJ2-7 TRBV3-1 NA CASSPTGQSTYEQYF TGTGCCAGCAGCCCCACCGGACAGTCGACCTACGAGCAGTACTTC
NA 15 TRBJ2-3 TRBV5-4 few CASSLLVSSTDTQYF TGTGCCAGCAGCTTATTGGTTTCTAGCACAGATACGCAGTATTTT
NA 12 TRBJ1-6 TRBV29-1 few CSVAPHNSPLHF TGCAGCGTTGCCCCCCATAATTCACCCCTCCACTTT
NA 15 TRBJ1-2 TRBV5-1 NA CASSLALGLDYGYTF TGCGCCAGCAGCTTGGCTCTGGGTTTGGACTATGGCTACACCTTC
TRBD1 12 TRBJ2-1 TRBV29-1 few CSVARGLNEQFF TGCAGCGTTGCCAGGGGGCTCAATGAGCAGTTCTTC
NA 16 TRBJ2-5 TRBV7-9 few CASSNPRVLIQETQYF TGTGCCAGCAGCAACCCACGGGTACTCATTCAAGAGACCCAGTACTTC
NA 16 TRBJ2-1 TRBV7-2 few CASSLGISLGGNEQFF TGTGCCAGCAGCTTAGGCATTTCGTTAGGGGGCAATGAGCAGTTCTTC
NA 15 TRBJ1-5 TRBV6-1 many CASRARAQENQPQHF TGTGCCAGCAGGGCCCGGGCACAGGAAAATCAGCCCCAGCATTTT
TRBD2 15 TRBJ2-3 TRBV5-1 few CASSFYGRAGDTQYF TGCGCCAGCAGCTTCTACGGGAGGGCCGGAGATACGCAGTATTTT
TRBD2 15 TRBJ2-1 TRBV7-9 NA CASSLDSLAGGEQFF TGTGCCAGCAGCTTAGATTCGCTAGCGGGAGGCGAGCAGTTCTTC
NA 13 TRBJ2-7 TRBV30 NA CAWSVQRGSEQYF TGTGCCTGGAGTGTACAAAGAGGTTCCGAGCAGTACTTC
NA 12 TRBJ1-2 TRBV5-5 NA CASSFFEAGYTF TGTGCCAGCAGCTTCTTCGAAGCCGGCTACACCTTC
TRBD2 16 TRBJ2-1 TRBV20-1 NA CSAFNLAGESYNEQFF TGCAGTGCCTTCAACCTGGCGGGAGAGTCCTACAATGAGCAGTTCTTC
NA 14 TRBJ2-1 TRBV6-5 NA CASSYSNFYNEQFF TGTGCCAGCAGTTACTCCAATTTCTACAATGAGCAGTTCTTC